Below, 13 T cell receptor beta chains from the same sample are listed, as sequenced in a study of naive CD8 T cells in extremely preterm neonates (dated by TCRdb to 2017 to 2019). The term cord blood was obtained from four to six elective full-term cesarean deliveries at about 37-42 weeks of gestation that occurred without labor or rupture of membranes. Library preparation used the immunoSEQ multiplex PCR assay. In its TCRdb copy, this immuneACCESS table keeps in-frame sequences only and misses some clones. Where compared with another copy, unresolved V genes explain less than half of these, and the others have no known cause. Here the sample has approximately 4,600 clones; 95% to 98% occur a single time. The ten largest account for 0.56% of the sample. The specimen sequenced was naive CD8+ T cells from cord blood. The receptors derive from a newborn in good health.

The chain has TRBV7-2 and TRBJ2-7; 12 nucleotides match TRBD2. CDR1 and CDR2 (germline): SGHTA, FQGNSA. The V and J ends lost 3 bases and 2 bases, in that order; junction bases with no gene match: 8. The CDR3 runs to 17 residues. The CDR3, as DNA: TGTGCCAGCAGCTTTGGGGCTAGCGGGGGGGCTCCCTACGAGCAGTACTTC. Translated: CASSFGASGGAPYEQYF.

V is TRBV4-3 and J is TRBJ1-4; D is unclear. Trimming left V 1 base short and J 2 bases short, with 17 bases between. The CDR3 is 18 residues long. Germline-derived CDR1 and CDR2 are LGHNA and YSLEER. The CDR3 loop is CASSQGPHPGGTNEKLFF. The DNA for the CDR3 is TGCGCCAGCAGCCAAGGGCCCCATCCAGGAGGGACTAATGAAAAACTGTTTTTT.

V usage is TRBV14 and J usage is TRBJ2-1; D is possibly TRBD1 (6 bases). Germline V gives CDR1 SGHDN, CDR2 FVKESK. V lost 6 bases, J lost 3 bases, and 12 bases lay in between. This CDR3 comprises 14 residues. The CDR3 spells CASRSSDSYNEQFF. CDR3 DNA sequence: TGTGCCAGCAGGTCCTCGGACAGCTACAATGAGCAGTTCTTC.

This clone was recorded once. CDR3 sequence reads: CASSFGGSYEQYF. The DNA of the CDR3 is TGCGCCAGCAGCTTCGGGGGATCCTACGAGCAGTACTTC. The chain employs TRBV5-1 and TRBJ2-7; D is possibly TRBD2 (6 bases). Germline loops: CDR1 SGHRS, CDR2 YFSETQ. Trimming removed 2 bases at V and 1 base at J, with 7 bases between. This CDR3 region has 13 residues.

This chain connects TRBV9 to TRBJ2-3, with D possibly matching TRBD1 (6 bases). CDR3 size: 16 residues. V was pared by 4 bases and J by 0 bases, with 15 bases between. CDR1 and CDR2 from the germline V gene are SGDLS and YYNGEE. Here the CDR3 reads CASSRSSGASTDTQYF. The DNA for the CDR3 is TGTGCCAGCAGCCGTTCATCAGGGGCGAGCACAGATACGCAGTATTTT.

V is TRBV12-2 and J is TRBJ1-5; TRBD1 reflects the table's D call only, with no check against the DNA. TRBV12-2 corresponds to a pseudogene. The CDR3 is made up of 16 amino acids. CDR3 sequence (DNA): TGTGCAAGTCGACGGGACAGGGGGCTTTTCAATCAGCCCCAGCATTTT. Translated, it gives CASRRDRGLFNQPQHF.

V and J are TRBV28 and TRBJ1-5; TRBD1 aligns across 7 bases. This CDR3 has 18 residues. Germline assignment: CDR1 MDHEN and CDR2 SYDVKM. V lost 3 bases and J lost 4; bases outside the gene matches: 15. CDR3 in amino acids: CASSFTGALGGLNQPQHF. The CDR3, as DNA: TGTGCCAGCAGTTTCACAGGGGCGCTTGGGGGACTGAATCAGCCCCAGCATTTT.

The chain employs TRBV7-2 and TRBJ2-3, with no clear D. The CDR3 runs to 13 residues. V lost 4 bases and J 8 bases, leaving 13 bases between the germline ends. The germline V gene encodes CDR1 SGHTA and CDR2 FQGNSA. The CDR3, as DNA: TGTGCCAGCAGCTCAATAGTGGCAGGTACGCAGTATTTT. Translated: CASSSIVAGTQYF.

The chain combines TRBV7-6 with TRBJ2-7; weak D call: TRBD1 (5 bases). This CDR3 contains 15 residues. V lost 2 bases, J lost 3 bases, and 14 bases lay in between. Germline V gene lookup returns CDR1 SGHVS and CDR2 FNYEAQ. The CDR3 spells CASSLYTGMVYEQYF. The DNA of the CDR3 is TGTGCCAGCAGCTTATATACAGGAATGGTCTACGAGCAGTACTTC. Drawing the rest from reference TRBV7-6 and TRBJ2-7, the complete variable domain is GAGVSQSPRYKVTKRGQDVALRCDPISGHVSLYWYRQALGQGPEFLTYFNYEAQQDKSGLPNDRFSAERPEGSISTLTIQRTEQRDSAMYRCASSLYTGMVYEQYFGPGTRLTVT.

The chain employs TRBV4-3 and TRBJ2-5; the match to TRBD1 covers 9 bases. V lost 0 bases, J lost 4 bases, and 3 bases stayed unmatched. Germline V lookup: CDR1 LGHNA, CDR2 YSLEER. CDR3 length: 15 amino acids. CDR3 in DNA: TGCGCCAGCAGCCAAGACTTGACAGGGGGAGAGACCCAGTACTTC. This encodes CASSQDLTGGETQYF.

The V call is TRBV20-1, the J call TRBJ2-1; D is unresolved. This CDR3 has 11 residues. V gave up 3 bases and J gave up 8 bases, with 8 bases separating them. From germline, CDR1 is DFQATT and CDR2 SNEGSKA (reference sequence). The CDR3 DNA reads as TGCAGTGCTAGGACTTCGGATGAGCAGTTCTTC. Translation: CSARTSDEQFF.

A single count supports this clone. The rearrangement uses TRBV6-5 and TRBJ1-1, with D possibly TRBD1 on 5 matching bases. With 7 bases removed from V and 6 bases from J, the gap between germline ends came to 12 bases. Germline V lookup: CDR1 MNHEY, CDR2 SVGAGI. The CDR3 is made up of 12 amino acids. In nucleotides, the CDR3 is TGTGCCAGCAACGTGGGAGGGGCTGAAGCTTTCTTT. Its protein product is CASNVGGAEAFF.

A note on this clone: A junction boundary mismatches the germline segment, possibly from a read error. The chain employs TRBV7-7 and TRBJ2-1; 8 nucleotides agree with TRBD1. The CDR3 is made up of 13 amino acids. CDR1 and CDR2 from the germline V gene are SSHAT and FNYEAQ (reference sequence). The CDR3 spells CASSFRGRNEQFF. CDR3 coding DNA: TGTGCTAGCAGCTTCAGGGGGCGCAATGAGCAGTTCTTC.